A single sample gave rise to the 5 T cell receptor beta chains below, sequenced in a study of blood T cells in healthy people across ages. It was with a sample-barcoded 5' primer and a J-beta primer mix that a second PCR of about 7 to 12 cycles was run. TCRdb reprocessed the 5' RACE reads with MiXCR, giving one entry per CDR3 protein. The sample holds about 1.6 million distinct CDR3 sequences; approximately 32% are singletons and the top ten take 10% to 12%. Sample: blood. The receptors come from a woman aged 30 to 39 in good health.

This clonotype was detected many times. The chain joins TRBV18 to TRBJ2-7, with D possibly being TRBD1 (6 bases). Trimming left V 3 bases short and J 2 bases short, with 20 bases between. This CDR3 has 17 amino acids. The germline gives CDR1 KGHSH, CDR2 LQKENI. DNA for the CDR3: TGTGCCAGCTCACCCCCCGTAGGTAGCACAGGGACCTACGAGCAGTACTTC. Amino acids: CASSPPVGSTGTYEQYF.

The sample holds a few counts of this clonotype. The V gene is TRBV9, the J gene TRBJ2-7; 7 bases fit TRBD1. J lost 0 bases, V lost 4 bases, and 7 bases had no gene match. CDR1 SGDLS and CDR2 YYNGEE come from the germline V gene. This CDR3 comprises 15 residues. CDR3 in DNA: TGTGCCAGCAGCCTCAAGGGACAGAGCTCCTACGAGCAGTACTTC. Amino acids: CASSLKGQSSYEQYF.

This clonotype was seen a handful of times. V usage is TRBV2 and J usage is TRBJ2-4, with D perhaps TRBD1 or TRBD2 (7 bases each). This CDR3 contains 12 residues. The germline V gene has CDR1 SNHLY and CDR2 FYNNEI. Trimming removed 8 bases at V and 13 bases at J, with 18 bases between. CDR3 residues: CASLRDQGGQYF. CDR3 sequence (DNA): TGTGCCAGCCTCCGGGATCAGGGGGGGCAGTACTTC.

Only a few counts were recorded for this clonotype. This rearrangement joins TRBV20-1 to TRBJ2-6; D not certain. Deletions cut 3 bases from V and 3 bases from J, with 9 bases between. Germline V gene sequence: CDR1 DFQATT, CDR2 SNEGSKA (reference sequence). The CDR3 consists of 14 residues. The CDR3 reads CSARDLRGANVLTF. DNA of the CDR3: TGCAGTGCTAGGGACCTTCGTGGGGCCAACGTCCTGACTTTC.

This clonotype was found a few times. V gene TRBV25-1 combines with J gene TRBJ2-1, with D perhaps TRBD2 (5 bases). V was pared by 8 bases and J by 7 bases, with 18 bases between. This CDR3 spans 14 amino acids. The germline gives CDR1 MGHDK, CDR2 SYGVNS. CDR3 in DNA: TGTGCCAGCCTCAGCCCGTCAGGAGGAAATGAGCAGTTCTTC. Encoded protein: CASLSPSGGNEQFF.